This entry describes one TCR beta chain. No cognate antigen has been identified for it. Base-call qualities are not available, and no considerably larger clone is one nucleotide away. The sample belongs to a study of blood T cell repertoires in COVID-19 (dated by TCRdb to the early 2020s). For context, the study as a whole: Samples from collaborators originated in the United States, Italy and Spain and spanned both the acute and convalescent phases of COVID-19. The prospective study material was composed of cDNA or gDNA derived from T cells, B-cell-depleted T cells, or PBMCs. Subjects who had been exposed to COVID-19, were actively infected with it, or had recovered from it provided the deeply sampled blood TCRbeta repertoires that made up the dataset. The repertoires were released in a freely available public database intended as a resource for research on the immune response to SARS-CoV-2. The samples were drawn from two sources: the first 160 participants of the ongoing ImmuneRACE study, and over 950 subjects contributed by 6 global collaborators. The sample metadata nearly always contained a de-identified subject ID, COVID-19 status, age in years and sex. Where HLA class I and class II types were available, the types were taken from metadata supplied by the sample provider, not from assay-based typing. General conclusions and limits of the study: The quantity of clinical and demographic metadata differed by source and by participant and was supplied without curation.

TCRbeta CDR3 regions were amplified from genomic DNA using the immunoSEQ Assay, a bias-controlled multiplex PCR. The source study handled its data this way. The number of nucleated cells in each sample was estimated from the amplification of reference gene primers within the assay. To quantify the absolute abundance of each unique TCRbeta CDR3 rearrangement, sequence reads were collapsed and filtered. For each sample, productive Simpson clonality was calculated by taking the square root of Simpson's diversity index across productive rearrangements. TCRdb took over this immuneACCESS table, retaining in-frame rearrangements with V and J assigned. Such tables are incomplete; in checked studies, under half of the missing clones stem from an unresolved V gene, and the remainder is unexplained. V and J calls and clone size are those listed in that table; D and trimming were worked out from the DNA. The sample table holds under 250,000 clones, of which 90% to 95% were seen once. The ten largest account for 0.65% to 0.85% of the sample.

At one collaborating source in Seattle, patients were enrolled during active infection and were followed longitudinally through the course of disease. Collaborating institutions collected whole blood in K2EDTA tubes following their own protocols. For TCRbeta analysis, collaborators shipped samples in one of three forms: frozen whole blood, isolated PBMCs, or DNA extracted from either of those sample types. As encoded in the germline V gene, CDR1 is LGHNA while CDR2 is YSLEER. The CDR3 measures 18 amino acids from cysteine to phenylalanine. Only the CDR3 portion is preserved as DNA: 54 bases, with reading frame beginning at the first base. V and J are trimmed by 2 bases and 0 bases, and the gene matches miss 5 bases of the junction.

The sequenced sample consisted of peripheral blood. The rearrangement joined TRBV4-3 to TRBJ2-1; 12 bases in between match TRBD2. This TCR was recovered from a man aged 55 to 70 with COVID-19, enrolled during active disease. The base sequence is TGCGCCAGCAGCCAAAATGGACTAGCGGGATTCTCCTACAATGAGCAGTTCTTC. The encoded protein is CASSQNGLAGFSYNEQFF.